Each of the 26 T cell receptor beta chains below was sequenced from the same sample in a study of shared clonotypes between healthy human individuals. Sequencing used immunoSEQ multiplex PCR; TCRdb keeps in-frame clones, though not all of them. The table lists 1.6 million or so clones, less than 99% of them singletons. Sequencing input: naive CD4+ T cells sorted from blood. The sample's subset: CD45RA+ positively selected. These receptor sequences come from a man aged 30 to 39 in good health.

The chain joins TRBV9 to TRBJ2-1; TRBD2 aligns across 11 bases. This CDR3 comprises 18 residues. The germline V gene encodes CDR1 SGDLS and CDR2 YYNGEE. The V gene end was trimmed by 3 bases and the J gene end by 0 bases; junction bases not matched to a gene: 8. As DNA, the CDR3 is TGTGCCAGCAGCGCCATAGCGGGAGGGCCAGGCTCCTACAATGAGCAGTTCTTC. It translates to CASSAIAGGPGSYNEQFF.

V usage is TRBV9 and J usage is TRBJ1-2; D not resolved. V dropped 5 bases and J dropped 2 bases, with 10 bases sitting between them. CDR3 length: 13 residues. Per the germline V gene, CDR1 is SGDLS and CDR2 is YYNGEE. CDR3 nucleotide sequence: TGTGCCAGCAGTCCCTCGGGGAACTATGGCTACACCTTC. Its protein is CASSPSGNYGYTF.

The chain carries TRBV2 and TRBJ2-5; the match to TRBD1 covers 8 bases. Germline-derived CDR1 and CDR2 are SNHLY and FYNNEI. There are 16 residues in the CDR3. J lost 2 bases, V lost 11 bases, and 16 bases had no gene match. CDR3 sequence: CAGRQGKSRWQETQYF. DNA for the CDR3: TGTGCCGGCCGACAGGGGAAGTCGAGGTGGCAAGAGACCCAGTACTTC.

The CDR3 region is CASSQDRRGDGELFF. CDR3 DNA: TGCGCCAGCAGCCAAGACAGAAGGGGGGACGGGGAGCTGTTTTTT. This rearrangement joins TRBV4-1 to TRBJ2-2; possibly TRBD1 or TRBD2 for D (6 bases each). Trimming pared 0 bases from V and 7 bases from J, leaving 12 bases between. The CDR3 runs to 15 residues. Germline CDR1 MGHRA, CDR2 YSYEKL.

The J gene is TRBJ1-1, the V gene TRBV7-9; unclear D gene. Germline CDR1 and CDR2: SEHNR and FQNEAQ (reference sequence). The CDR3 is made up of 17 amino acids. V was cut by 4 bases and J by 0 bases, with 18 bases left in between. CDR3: CASSSPSGSVMNTEAFF. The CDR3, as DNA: TGTGCCAGCAGCTCCCCCTCCGGGTCCGTAATGAACACTGAAGCTTTCTTT. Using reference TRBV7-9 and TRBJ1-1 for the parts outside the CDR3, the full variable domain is DTGVSQNPRHKITKRGQNVTFRCDPISEHNRLYWYRQTLGQGPEFLTYFQNEAQLEKSRLLSDRFSAERPKGSFSTLEIQRTEQGDSAMYLCASSSPSGSVMNTEAFFGQGTRLTVV.

CDR3 amino acids: CASSLGDTQETQYF. CDR3 DNA sequence: TGCGCCAGCAGCTTGGGGGACACACAAGAGACCCAGTACTTC. The rearrangement joins TRBV5-1 to TRBJ2-5; the D gene is possibly TRBD1 (6 bases). The CDR3 spans 14 residues. Germline lookup yields CDR1 SGHRS and CDR2 YFSETQ. With 0 bases removed from V and 2 bases from J, the gap between germline ends came to 8 bases.

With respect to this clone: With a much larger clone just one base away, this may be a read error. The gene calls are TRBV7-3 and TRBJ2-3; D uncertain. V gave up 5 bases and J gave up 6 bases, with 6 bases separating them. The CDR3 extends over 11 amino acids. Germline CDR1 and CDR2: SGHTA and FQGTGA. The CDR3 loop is CASSAGDTQYF. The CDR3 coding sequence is TGTGCCAGCAGCGCCGGGGATACGCAGTATTTT.

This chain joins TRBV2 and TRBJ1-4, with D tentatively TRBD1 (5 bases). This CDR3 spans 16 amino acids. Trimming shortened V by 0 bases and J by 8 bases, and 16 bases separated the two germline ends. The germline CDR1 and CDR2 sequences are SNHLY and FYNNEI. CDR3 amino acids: CASSEALQGGGEKLFF. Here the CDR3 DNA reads TGTGCCAGCAGTGAAGCGCTTCAGGGAGGTGGCGAAAAACTGTTTTTT.

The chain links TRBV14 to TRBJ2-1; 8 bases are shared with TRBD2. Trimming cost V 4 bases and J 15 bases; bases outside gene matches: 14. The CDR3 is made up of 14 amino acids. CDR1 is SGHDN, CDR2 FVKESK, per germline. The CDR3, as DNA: TGTGCCAGCAGCCCCCTGGGCGGGGGGCGATTTTGGTTCTTC. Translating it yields CASSPLGGGRFWFF.

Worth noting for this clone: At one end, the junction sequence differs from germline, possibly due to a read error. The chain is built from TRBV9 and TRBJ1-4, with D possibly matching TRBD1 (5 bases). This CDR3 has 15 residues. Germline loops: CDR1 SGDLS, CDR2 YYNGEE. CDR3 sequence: CASSPRTNSNEKLFF. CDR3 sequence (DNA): TGTGCCAGCAGCCCCCGGACAAATTCTAATGAAAAGCTGTTTTTT. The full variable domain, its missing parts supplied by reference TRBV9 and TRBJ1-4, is DSGVTQTPKHLITATGQRVTLRCSPRSGDLSVYWYQQSLDQGLQFLIQYYNGEERAKGNILERFSAQQFPDLHSELNLSSLELGDSALYFCASSPRTNSNEKLFFGSGTQLSVL.

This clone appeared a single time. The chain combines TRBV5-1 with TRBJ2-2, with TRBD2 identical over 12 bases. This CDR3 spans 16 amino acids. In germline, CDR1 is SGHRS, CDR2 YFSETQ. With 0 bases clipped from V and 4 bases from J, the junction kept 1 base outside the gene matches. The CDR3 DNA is TGCGCCAGCAGCTTGGAACTAGCGGGAGGCACCGGGGAGCTGTTTTTT. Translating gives CASSLELAGGTGELFF.

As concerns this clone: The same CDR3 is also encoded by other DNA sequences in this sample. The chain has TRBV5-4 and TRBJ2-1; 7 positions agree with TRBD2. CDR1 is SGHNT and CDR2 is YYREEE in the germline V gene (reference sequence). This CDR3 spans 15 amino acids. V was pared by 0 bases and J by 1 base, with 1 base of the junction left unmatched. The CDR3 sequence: CASSLVGGSYNEQFF. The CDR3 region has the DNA TGTGCCAGCAGCTTGGTGGGAGGGTCCTACAATGAGCAGTTCTTC.

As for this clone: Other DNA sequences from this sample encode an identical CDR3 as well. The CDR3 region is CASSLAGRVNEQFF. CDR3 bases: TGTGCCAGCAGCTTAGCAGGCAGGGTCAATGAGCAGTTCTTC. The V and J genes are TRBV7-9 and TRBJ2-1; D might be TRBD1 (5 bases). V was clipped by 0 bases and J by 6 bases, with 9 bases between them. CDR3 size: 14 residues. Germline CDR1 and CDR2: SEHNR and FQNEAQ (reference sequence).

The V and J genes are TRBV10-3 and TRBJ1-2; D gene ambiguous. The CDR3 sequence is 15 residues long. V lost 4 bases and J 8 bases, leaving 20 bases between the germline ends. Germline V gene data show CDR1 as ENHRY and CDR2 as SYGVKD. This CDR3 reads CAISVETSFRSGYTF. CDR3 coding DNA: TGTGCCATCAGTGTTGAGACCTCTTTTCGCTCGGGCTACACCTTC.

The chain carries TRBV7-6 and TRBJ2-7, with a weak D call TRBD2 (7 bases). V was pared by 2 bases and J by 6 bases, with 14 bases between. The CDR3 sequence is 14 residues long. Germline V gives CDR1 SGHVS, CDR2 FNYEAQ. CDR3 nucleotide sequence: TGTGCCAGCAGCTTATCCGGACTAGGGGGCGAGCAGTACTTC. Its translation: CASSLSGLGGEQYF.

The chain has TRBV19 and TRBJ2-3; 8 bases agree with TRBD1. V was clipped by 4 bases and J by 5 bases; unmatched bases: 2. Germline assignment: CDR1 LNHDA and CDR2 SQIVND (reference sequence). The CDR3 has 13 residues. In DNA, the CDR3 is TGTGCCAGTAGTAAGACAGGGGAAGATACGCAGTATTTT. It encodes CASSKTGEDTQYF.

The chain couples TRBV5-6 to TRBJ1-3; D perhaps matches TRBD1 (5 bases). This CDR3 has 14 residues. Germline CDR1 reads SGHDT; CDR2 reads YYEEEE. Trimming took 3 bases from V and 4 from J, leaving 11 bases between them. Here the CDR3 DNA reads TGTGCCAGCAGCTCGCAGGGTGGGGGAAACACCATATATTTT. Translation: CASSSQGGGNTIYF.

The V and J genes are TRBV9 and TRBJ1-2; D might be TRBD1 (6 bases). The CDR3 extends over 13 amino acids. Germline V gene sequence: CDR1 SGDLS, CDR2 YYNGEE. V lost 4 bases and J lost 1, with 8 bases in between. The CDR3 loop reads CASSRDINYGYTF. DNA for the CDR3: TGTGCCAGCAGCCGGGACATTAACTATGGCTACACCTTC.

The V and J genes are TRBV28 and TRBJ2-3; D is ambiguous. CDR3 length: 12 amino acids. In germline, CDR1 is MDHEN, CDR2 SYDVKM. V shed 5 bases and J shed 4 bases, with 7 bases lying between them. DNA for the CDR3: TGTGCCAGCAGTCAACAACCAGATACGCAGTATTTT. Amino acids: CASSQQPDTQYF.

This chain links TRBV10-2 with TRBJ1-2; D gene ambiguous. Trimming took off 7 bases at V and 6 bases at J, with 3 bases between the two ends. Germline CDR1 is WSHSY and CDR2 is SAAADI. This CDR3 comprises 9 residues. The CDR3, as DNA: TGCGCCAGCAAGCATGGCTACACCTTC. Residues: CASKHGYTF.

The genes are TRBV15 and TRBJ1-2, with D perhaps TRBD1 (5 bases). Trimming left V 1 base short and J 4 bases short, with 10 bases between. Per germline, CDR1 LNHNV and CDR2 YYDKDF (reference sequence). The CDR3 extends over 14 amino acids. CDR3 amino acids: CATSRAGRGYGYTF. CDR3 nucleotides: TGTGCCACCAGCAGAGCAGGGAGAGGCTATGGCTACACCTTC.

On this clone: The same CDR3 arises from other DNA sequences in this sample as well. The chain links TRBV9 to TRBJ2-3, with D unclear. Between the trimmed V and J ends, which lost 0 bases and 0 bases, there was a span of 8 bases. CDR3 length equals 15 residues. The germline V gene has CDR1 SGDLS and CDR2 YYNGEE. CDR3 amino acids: CASSVGGGSTDTQYF. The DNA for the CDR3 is TGTGCCAGCAGCGTAGGTGGCGGAAGCACAGATACGCAGTATTTT.

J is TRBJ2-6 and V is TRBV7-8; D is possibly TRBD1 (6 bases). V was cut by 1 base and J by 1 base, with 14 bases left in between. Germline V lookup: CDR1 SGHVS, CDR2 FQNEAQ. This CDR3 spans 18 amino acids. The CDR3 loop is CASSLEGRGASGANVLTF. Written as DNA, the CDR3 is TGTGCCAGCAGCTTAGAGGGCAGGGGCGCATCTGGGGCCAACGTCCTGACTTTC.

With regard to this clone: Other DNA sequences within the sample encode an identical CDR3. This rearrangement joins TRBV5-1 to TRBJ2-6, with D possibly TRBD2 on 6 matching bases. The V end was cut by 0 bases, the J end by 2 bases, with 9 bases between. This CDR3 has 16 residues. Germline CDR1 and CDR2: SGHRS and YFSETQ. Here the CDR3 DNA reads TGCGCCAGCAGCTTGGCCCCGGGAGCTGGGGCCAACGTCCTGACTTTC. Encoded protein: CASSLAPGAGANVLTF.

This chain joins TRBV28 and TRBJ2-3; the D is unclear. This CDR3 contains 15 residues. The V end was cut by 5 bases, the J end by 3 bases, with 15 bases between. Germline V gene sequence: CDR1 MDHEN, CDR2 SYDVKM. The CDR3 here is CASSTRIDGTDTQYF. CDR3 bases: TGTGCCAGCAGTACCCGGATAGATGGGACAGATACGCAGTATTTT.

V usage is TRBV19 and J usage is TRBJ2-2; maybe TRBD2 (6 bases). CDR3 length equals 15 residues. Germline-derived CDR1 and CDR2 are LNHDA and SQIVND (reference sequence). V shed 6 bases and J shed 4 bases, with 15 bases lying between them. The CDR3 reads CASSPGLRSTGELFF. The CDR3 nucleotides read TGTGCCAGTAGCCCGGGACTCAGGAGCACCGGGGAGCTGTTTTTT. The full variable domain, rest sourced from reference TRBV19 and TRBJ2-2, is DGGITQSPKYLFRKEGQNVTLSCEQNLNHDAMYWYRQDPGQGLRLIYYSQIVNDFQKGDIAEGYSVSREKKESFPLTVTSAQKNPTAFYLCASSPGLRSTGELFFGEGSRLTVL.